The 14 T cell receptor beta chains presented below share a single source sample, sequenced in a study of CD8+CD57+ T cells in acquired aplastic anemia. According to the study, genomic DNA was the template for TCR beta VDJ and CDR3 profiling. Each CDR3 protein is one row after TCRdb ran MiXCR on the reads. The table has roughly 260,000 distinct CDR3 sequences, 47% seen once. The patients chosen for sequencing had shown expansion of CD8+CD57+ cells (detected by flow cytometry). The sample comprised sorted CD4+, CD8+, or CD8+CD57+ T cells (not recorded which) from PBMCs. The receptors were gathered from a human donor with aplastic anemia.

As concerns this clonotype: This likely comes from a read error, as the CDR3 has no conserved phenylalanine or tryptophan at its end. The rearrangement joins TRBV7-9 to TRBJ1-1, with TRBD1 as a possible D gene (5 bases). The CDR3 is 15 amino acids. Trimming took 5 bases from V and 4 from J, leaving 17 bases between them. CDR1 is SEHNR, CDR2 FQNEAQ, per germline (reference sequence). As DNA, the CDR3 is TGTGCCAGCAGCGACGACCAGGGTTTGAGCACTGAAGCTTTCCTT. It yields the protein CASSDDQGLSTEAFL.

Only a few counts were recorded for this clonotype. The chain has TRBV7-9 and TRBJ1-2, with TRBD1 matching 8 bases. Germline V gene data show CDR1 as SEHNR and CDR2 as FQNEAQ (reference sequence). V gave up 2 bases and J gave up 2 bases; unmatched junction bases: 10. This CDR3 is built from 17 residues. The CDR3 spells CASSLSNGGQANYGYTF. CDR3 nucleotides: TGTGCCAGCAGCTTATCCAATGGGGGACAGGCGAACTATGGCTACACCTTC.

In this sample, this clonotype turned up many times. This chain links TRBV3-1 with TRBJ2-7; unclear D gene. Trimming cost V 5 bases and J 2 bases, with 13 bases left between them. Germline CDR1 and CDR2: LGHDT and YNNKEL (reference sequence). CDR3 length equals 14 residues. CDR3 bases: TGTGCCAGCAGCGGAATTGGTCCTACCTACGAGCAGTACTTC. This codes for CASSGIGPTYEQYF.

The sample holds a few counts of this clonotype. The V call is TRBV7-9, the J call TRBJ2-3; D possibly matches TRBD1 or TRBD2 (5 bases each). V was cut by 5 bases and J by 4 bases, with 22 bases left in between. The CDR3 is made up of 17 amino acids. The germline V gene has CDR1 SEHNR and CDR2 FQNEAQ (reference sequence). The CDR3 DNA is TGTGCCAGCAGCCGGAGTTCTAGGGGAGAAGGCCCAGATACGCAGTATTTT. It translates to CASSRSSRGEGPDTQYF.

This clonotype was detected many times. The V call is TRBV5-1, the J call TRBJ1-2, with D tentatively TRBD1 (6 bases). Germline V CDR1 and CDR2: SGHRS, YFSETQ. V lost 3 bases and J 2 bases, leaving 11 bases between the germline ends. The CDR3 covers 14 residues. The DNA for the CDR3 is TGCGCCAGCAGCTCCAGGGGTCGGAACTATGGCTACACCTTC. Its translation: CASSSRGRNYGYTF.

This rearrangement joins TRBV3-2 to TRBJ1-3; the DNA was not used to check the table's D call, TRBD1. TRBV3-2 is designated a pseudogene. The CDR3 consists of 17 residues. The CDR3 nucleotides read TGTGCCAGCAGCCAGACCCCAGAGGGGGCGCGAGGAAACACCATATATTTT. Translating gives CASSQTPEGARGNTIYF.

This clonotype was detected once. One base away lies a much larger clone, so this may be a sequencing read error. The chain carries TRBV11-2 and TRBJ2-7; D not certain. Trimming left V 1 base short and J 3 bases short, with 10 bases between. CDR3 length: 14 amino acids. Germline V gene data show CDR1 as SGHAT and CDR2 as FQNNGV. The DNA of the CDR3 is TGTGCCAGCAGCTTAGGACTTGAAGGCTACGAGCAGTACTTC. As protein: CASSLGLEGYEQYF.

The V gene is TRBV5-5, the J gene TRBJ2-7, with a weak D call TRBD1 (6 bases). V was clipped by 4 bases and J by 2 bases, with 13 bases between them. Germline CDR1 SGHKS, CDR2 YYEKEE (reference sequence). This CDR3 has 14 amino acids. The CDR3 DNA sequence: TGTGCCAGCAGCGCGCCTAGGACAGCCTACGAGCAGTACTTC. This sequence encodes CASSAPRTAYEQYF.

This clonotype was detected only a few times. The chain recombines TRBV7-2 with TRBJ2-5, with TRBD2 matching over 8 bases. The closer fit of TRBJ2-7 to the DNA end suggests the J call may be wrong. The CDR3 is made up of 13 amino acids. The germline V gene encodes CDR1 SGHTA and CDR2 FQGNSA. The CDR3 loop reads CARRRGGLYEQYF. The CDR3 region has the DNA TGTGCTAGGCGTCGGGGGGGCTTGTACGAGCAGTACTTC.

The sample holds many counts of this clonotype. The V call is TRBV5-1, the J call TRBJ1-6, with 9 bases aligning to TRBD1. CDR3 size: 15 residues. Germline V lookup: CDR1 SGHRS, CDR2 YFSETQ. After removal of 3 bases from V and 3 bases from J, the junction contained 1 base not matched to a gene. The CDR3 DNA is TGCGCCAGCAGCTCGGACAGGGGCTATAATTCACCCCTCCACTTT. As protein: CASSSDRGYNSPLHF.

Ten or more counts support this clonotype. V usage is TRBV7-8 and J usage is TRBJ2-7; 10 bases fit TRBD1. Germline trimming cut 5 bases from V and 3 bases from J; bases unmatched to any gene: 7. Germline V gives CDR1 SGHVS, CDR2 FQNEAQ. CDR3 length: 15 amino acids. The CDR3 sequence is CASSRDRGKRYEQYF. For the CDR3, the DNA is TGTGCCAGCAGCCGGGACAGGGGAAAACGCTACGAGCAGTACTTC.

The rearrangement links TRBV4-1 to TRBJ1-2; 7 bases agree with TRBD1. This CDR3 has 15 amino acids. The V gene's germline CDR1 is MGHRA and CDR2 YSYEKL. V shed 4 bases, J shed 4 bases, and the junction held 9 bases outside the gene matches. The CDR3 here is CASSPQEGAGYGYTF. CDR3 nucleotides: TGCGCCAGCAGCCCCCAGGAGGGGGCCGGCTATGGCTACACCTTC.

This clonotype was picked up many times. The chain carries TRBV2 and TRBJ2-1, with D possibly TRBD1 on 5 matching bases. Looked up from germline, CDR1 is SNHLY and CDR2 is FYNNEI. The CDR3 has 15 residues. V dropped 3 bases and J dropped 4 bases, with 13 bases sitting between them. The CDR3 nucleotides read TGTGCCAGCAGTGACACAGGATCGTATTACAATGAGCAGTTCTTC. Translated, it gives CASSDTGSYYNEQFF.

This clonotype was found many times. V is TRBV2 and J is TRBJ1-1; D ambiguous. The V end lost 8 bases, the J end lost 5 bases, and 3 bases lay between the germline ends. Germline CDR1 SNHLY, CDR2 FYNNEI. The CDR3 has 9 amino acids. CDR3 region: CASGTEAFF. In DNA form, the CDR3 reads TGTGCCAGCGGTACTGAAGCTTTCTTT. The variable domain in full, completed from reference TRBV2 and TRBJ1-1, reads EPEVTQTPSHQVTQMGQEVILRCVPISNHLYFYWYRQILGQKVEFLVSFYNNEISEKSEIFDDQFSVERPDGSNFTLKIRSTKLEDSAMYFCASGTEAFFGQGTRLTVV.